The T cell receptor beta chain described here comes from a study of PD-1 blockade in mismatch repair-deficient tumors. Study as a whole: All were previously treated, progressing patients with over 9 mismatch repair-deficient cancer types.

TCRdb's copy holds only in-frame clones and misses some; the assay was immunoSEQ multiplex PCR. The sample lists some 100,000 clones, approximately 83% occurring once. TCRs were sequenced from a few patients responding to pembrolizumab. V lost 2 bases and J lost 5; bases outside the gene matches: 3. From germline, CDR1 is LNHNV and CDR2 YYDKDF (reference sequence). The CDR3 has 14 residues. This TCR came from an adult with mismatch repair-deficient cancer. Specimen: peripheral blood, collected 36 weeks after starting pembrolizumab. V and J are TRBV15 and TRBJ2-7; 10 nucleotides line up with TRBD2. The CDR3 loop is CATSRLAGVDEQYF. The CDR3 DNA is TGTGCCACCAGCAGACTAGCGGGAGTCGACGAGCAGTACTTC.